This T cell receptor beta chain appears in the sequencing data of a study of T cell responses to AZD1222 COVID-19 vaccine. Findings of the study overall: Possibly, clonal diversity was underestimated; donors were largely white British and included more females.

The table lists this clone with a few counts. What it binds is unknown. The V end lost 3 bases, the J end lost 1 base, and 8 bases lay between the germline ends. CDR3 length: 14 residues. Germline V gene data show CDR1 as KGHDR and CDR2 as SFDVKD. Sequencing used immunoSEQ multiplex PCR; TCRdb keeps in-frame clones, though not all of them. Of fewer than 130,000 clones in the sample, around 85% are singletons; the top ten hold 4% to 5%. The TCR was taken from an adult in good health. The sample here was peripheral blood, taken on day 0 of AZD1222 vaccination. This sequence joins TRBV24-1 and TRBJ2-5; no clear D gene. CDR3 sequence reads: CATSDRVLQETQYF. For the CDR3, the DNA is TGTGCCACCAGTGATAGGGTACTCCAAGAGACCCAGTACTTC.